These T cell receptor beta chains were read from a single sample in a study of blood T cell repertoires in COVID-19. Using immunoSEQ multiplex PCR, the repertoire was profiled, and TCRdb retains in-frame clones only, with some absent. The table lists some 100,000 clones, around 84% of them singletons, with approximately 15% in the top ten. The sequenced material came from peripheral blood. These receptors came from a woman aged 55-70 years with acute or convalescent COVID-19. The CDR3 runs from the conserved cysteine through the conserved F or W. The order of the fields is J gene, clone size, D gene, V gene, CDR3 protein, CDR3 DNA. A D gene is named only where the DNA matches it firmly. Part of the rows lack a size; the others show once, few, many or a class for expanded clones.

j_gene: TRBJ1-1; abundance: .; d_gene: .; v_gene: TRBV11-2; CDR3aa: CASSLFKGTGIEAFF; CDR3nt: TGTGCCAGCAGCTTATTCAAGGGAACAGGGATTGAAGCTTTCTTT
j_gene: TRBJ2-7; abundance: .; d_gene: TRBD1; v_gene: TRBV7-6; CDR3aa: CASSSGTGDYEQYF; CDR3nt: TGTGCCAGCAGCTCAGGGACAGGGGATTACGAGCAGTACTTC
j_gene: TRBJ1-5; abundance: .; d_gene: .; v_gene: TRBV6-2/TRBV6-3; CDR3aa: CASSGIQGSNQPQHF; CDR3nt: TGTGCCAGCAGTGGCATTCAGGGGAGCAATCAGCCCCAGCATTTT
j_gene: TRBJ2-3; abundance: few; d_gene: .; v_gene: TRBV4-2; CDR3aa: CASSQDPNSGADTQYF; CDR3nt: TGTGCCAGCAGCCAAGATCCGAATAGCGGAGCAGATACGCAGTATTTT
j_gene: TRBJ2-7; abundance: .; d_gene: .; v_gene: TRBV5-1; CDR3aa: CASSPSGVGYEQYF; CDR3nt: TGCGCCAGCAGCCCGAGTGGAGTCGGCTACGAGCAGTACTTC
j_gene: TRBJ2-7; abundance: .; d_gene: TRBD1; v_gene: TRBV5-1; CDR3aa: CASNPPGQPYEQYF; CDR3nt: TGCGCCAGCAATCCCCCGGGACAGCCTTACGAGCAGTACTTC
j_gene: TRBJ1-1; abundance: .; d_gene: .; v_gene: TRBV21-1; CDR3aa: CASRGNRGRGEAFF; CDR3nt: TGTGCCAGCAGGGGGAACAGGGGGCGAGGTGAAGCTTTCTTT
j_gene: TRBJ1-6; abundance: .; d_gene: .; v_gene: TRBV6-6; CDR3aa: CASSYGGVGGNSPLHF; CDR3nt: TGTGCCAGCAGTTACGGCGGGGTAGGAGGTAATTCACCCCTCCACTTT
j_gene: TRBJ2-7; abundance: .; d_gene: .; v_gene: TRBV29-1; CDR3aa: CSVEVAGYEQYF; CDR3nt: TGCAGCGTTGAGGTGGCGGGCTACGAGCAGTACTTC
j_gene: TRBJ2-7; abundance: .; d_gene: .; v_gene: TRBV5-4; CDR3aa: CASSLVRDEQYF; CDR3nt: TGTGCCAGCAGCTTGGTGAGAGACGAGCAGTACTTC
j_gene: TRBJ2-1; abundance: .; d_gene: TRBD2; v_gene: TRBV7-9; CDR3aa: CASSRGTSVEQFF; CDR3nt: TGTGCCAGCAGCAGGGGGACTAGCGTTGAGCAGTTCTTC
j_gene: TRBJ2-7; abundance: .; d_gene: TRBD1; v_gene: TRBV24-1; CDR3aa: CATSDPGTGGHEQYF; CDR3nt: TGTGCCACCAGTGACCCCGGGACAGGGGGCCACGAGCAGTACTTC